A selection of T cell receptor beta chains follows, all from one sample in a study of blood T cell repertoires in COVID-19. Here immunoSEQ multiplex PCR was the method, and the copy in TCRdb shows in-frame clones only, minus some. Of tens of thousands of clones in the sample, 75% to 90% were seen once. The sequencing input was peripheral blood. The receptor set was obtained from a human donor with acute or convalescent COVID-19. The donor label of this sample is uncertain. Both conserved end residues are part of each CDR3. Each record gives: CDR3 DNA, CDR3 protein, V gene, J gene, D gene, clone size. The D gene is left open where the match is weak. Not all rows give a size; the values are once, few, many and, for expanded clones, a class.

CDR3nt: TGTGCCAGCAGCTTAGCGCAGGGCGATGAGCAGTTCTTC
CDR3aa: CASSLAQGDEQFF
v_gene: TRBV7-9
j_gene: TRBJ2-1
d_gene: .
abundance: .

CDR3nt: TGTGCCAGCAGTGGACGGGACAGGTTAAATGGCTACACCTTC
CDR3aa: CASSGRDRLNGYTF
v_gene: TRBV6-2/TRBV6-3
j_gene: TRBJ1-2
d_gene: TRBD1
abundance: few

CDR3nt: TGTGCCAGCAGCCCTCACAGGGGTTACGAGCAGTACTTC
CDR3aa: CASSPHRGYEQYF
v_gene: TRBV12-3/TRBV12-4
j_gene: TRBJ2-7
d_gene: TRBD1
abundance: .

CDR3nt: TGCAGCGTTGAAGGGTGGGGGGACACTGAAGCTTTCTTT
CDR3aa: CSVEGWGDTEAFF
v_gene: TRBV29-1
j_gene: TRBJ1-1
d_gene: .
abundance: once

CDR3nt: TGTGCCAGCACCAACGGGGGGAAGGGGGATACGCAGTATTTT
CDR3aa: CASTNGGKGDTQYF
v_gene: TRBV3-1/TRBV3-2
j_gene: TRBJ2-3
d_gene: TRBD2
abundance: .

CDR3nt: TGTGCCAGCAGCGGACAGCCGAGCTCTGGAAACACCATATATTTT
CDR3aa: CASSGQPSSGNTIYF
v_gene: TRBV7-2
j_gene: TRBJ1-3
d_gene: .
abundance: .

CDR3nt: TGTGCCAGTAGTACTGACCTCCGACAGAATTTTCAGCCCCAGCATTTT
CDR3aa: CASSTDLRQNFQPQHF
v_gene: TRBV19
j_gene: TRBJ1-5
d_gene: .
abundance: .

CDR3nt: TGCACCAGCAGCCAGATAGGAGGGACAGAGTTCCCCTCAGCGGGAGTAATACAGGAGACCCAGTACTTC
CDR3aa: CTSSQIGGTEFPSAGVIQETQYF
v_gene: TRBV1
j_gene: TRBJ2-5
d_gene: .
abundance: .

CDR3nt: TGTGCCAGCAGCCAAGAGGCAGGGAACACCATATATTTT
CDR3aa: CASSQEAGNTIYF
v_gene: TRBV3-1/TRBV3-2
j_gene: TRBJ1-3
d_gene: .
abundance: .

CDR3nt: TGTGCCAGCATCGATCTAGGGGCTAATGAGCAGTTCTTC
CDR3aa: CASIDLGANEQFF
v_gene: TRBV7-8
j_gene: TRBJ2-1
d_gene: .
abundance: .

CDR3nt: TGCGCCAGCAGCCTGGGTATTCTAAGGACAGTCTCCTACGAGCAGTACTTC
CDR3aa: CASSLGILRTVSYEQYF
v_gene: TRBV4-1
j_gene: TRBJ2-7
d_gene: .
abundance: .

CDR3nt: TGTGCCAGTAGTGGGTGGGGCGCACGGACTGAAGCTTTCTTT
CDR3aa: CASSGWGARTEAFF
v_gene: TRBV19
j_gene: TRBJ1-1
d_gene: .
abundance: few

CDR3nt: TGTGCCAGCAGCTACGACAGGAGGAACTCACCCCTCCACTTT
CDR3aa: CASSYDRRNSPLHF
v_gene: TRBV2
j_gene: TRBJ1-6
d_gene: .
abundance: .

CDR3nt: TGTGCCAGCAGCCAAGTACAACAGGGGTCCAATTCACCCCTCCACTTT
CDR3aa: CASSQVQQGSNSPLHF
v_gene: TRBV4-2
j_gene: TRBJ1-6
d_gene: TRBD1
abundance: .

CDR3nt: TGTGCCAGCTCACCAAGTGTAACAGGGGTCAACGAGCAGTACTTC
CDR3aa: CASSPSVTGVNEQYF
v_gene: TRBV18
j_gene: TRBJ2-7
d_gene: TRBD1
abundance: few

CDR3nt: TGTGCCACCAGTGACAGCGTCTATGGCTACACCTTC
CDR3aa: CATSDSVYGYTF
v_gene: TRBV24-1
j_gene: TRBJ1-2
d_gene: .
abundance: .

CDR3nt: TGTGCCAGCAGCAGCGGACAGGGGAACACTGAAGCTTTCTTT
CDR3aa: CASSSGQGNTEAFF
v_gene: TRBV7-2
j_gene: TRBJ1-1
d_gene: TRBD1
abundance: .

CDR3nt: TGTGCCAGCAAGGGGACAGAGTACACTGAAGCTTTCTTT
CDR3aa: CASKGTEYTEAFF
v_gene: TRBV6-6
j_gene: TRBJ1-1
d_gene: TRBD1
abundance: once

CDR3nt: TGTGCCATCAGTGCCGGGACAGGGACCTACGAGCAGTACTTC
CDR3aa: CAISAGTGTYEQYF
v_gene: TRBV10-3
j_gene: TRBJ2-7
d_gene: TRBD1
abundance: .

CDR3nt: TGTGCCAGCAGTAAGGGACAGGGTGGCGGCTACACCTTC
CDR3aa: CASSKGQGGGYTF
v_gene: TRBV6-6
j_gene: TRBJ1-2
d_gene: TRBD1
abundance: once

CDR3nt: TGTGCCAGCAGGGGGGGGTTCGGGGTGAACACTGAAGCTTTCTTT
CDR3aa: CASRGGFGVNTEAFF
v_gene: TRBV25-1
j_gene: TRBJ1-1
d_gene: .
abundance: .

CDR3nt: TGTGCCAGCAGCTTAGTAACGGGGTGGACAGGGGATGGCTACACCTTC
CDR3aa: CASSLVTGWTGDGYTF
v_gene: TRBV7-9
j_gene: TRBJ1-2
d_gene: TRBD1
abundance: .

CDR3nt: TGTGCCAGCAGCCGGACAGATACGCAGTATTTT
CDR3aa: CASSRTDTQYF
v_gene: TRBV11-3
j_gene: TRBJ2-3
d_gene: .
abundance: .

CDR3nt: TGTGCCAGCAGCGCAAGGACAGGGGGCTCGGAGACCCAGTACTTC
CDR3aa: CASSARTGGSETQYF
v_gene: TRBV3-1/TRBV3-2
j_gene: TRBJ2-5
d_gene: TRBD1
abundance: .

CDR3nt: TGTGCCAGCAGCCGGACACCCAAAGAGACCCAGTACTTC
CDR3aa: CASSRTPKETQYF
v_gene: TRBV14
j_gene: TRBJ2-5
d_gene: .
abundance: .

CDR3nt: TGTGCCAGCAGTGAAAGGGGAAATGGCTACACCTTC
CDR3aa: CASSERGNGYTF
v_gene: TRBV2
j_gene: TRBJ1-2
d_gene: .
abundance: hyperexpanded

CDR3nt: TGTGCCTGGACAGCTTCCGGAGGTTACACCTTC
CDR3aa: CAWTASGGYTF
v_gene: TRBV30
j_gene: TRBJ1-2
d_gene: .
abundance: .

CDR3nt: TGTGCCAGCAGTTCCCCGAACATCGCACATCGCTATGGCTACACCTTC
CDR3aa: CASSSPNIAHRYGYTF
v_gene: TRBV28
j_gene: TRBJ1-2
d_gene: .
abundance: .

CDR3nt: TGTGCCAGCAGCTTAGATGCGACAGGGTTACAAGAGACCCAGTACTTC
CDR3aa: CASSLDATGLQETQYF
v_gene: TRBV7-9
j_gene: TRBJ2-5
d_gene: TRBD1
abundance: .

CDR3nt: TGTGCCAGCAGCTTGCCGTCGGGGGGTTCCGATACGCAGTATTTT
CDR3aa: CASSLPSGGSDTQYF
v_gene: TRBV5-4
j_gene: TRBJ2-3
d_gene: TRBD2
abundance: .

CDR3nt: TGTGCCAGCAGCCCCTTTTGCCTAGGAAGGTGGAGGGTCAATCAGCCCCAGCATTTT
CDR3aa: CASSPFCLGRWRVNQPQHF
v_gene: TRBV7-3
j_gene: TRBJ1-5
d_gene: .
abundance: .

CDR3nt: TGTGCCAGCTCCCCCTCAGGGGCTAATGAAAAACTGTTTTTT
CDR3aa: CASSPSGANEKLFF
v_gene: TRBV7-2
j_gene: TRBJ1-4
d_gene: .
abundance: .

CDR3nt: TGCAGCGTTGAACATTGGGGAGGGACTGAAGCTTTCTTT
CDR3aa: CSVEHWGGTEAFF
v_gene: TRBV29-1
j_gene: TRBJ1-1
d_gene: .
abundance: once

CDR3nt: TGTGCCATCAGTCGAGGAACTGGACTAGACAATGAGCAGTTCTTC
CDR3aa: CAISRGTGLDNEQFF
v_gene: TRBV10-3
j_gene: TRBJ2-1
d_gene: TRBD2
abundance: .

CDR3nt: TGTGCCAGCAGCTTACAGGGGGCGGATGGCTACACCTTC
CDR3aa: CASSLQGADGYTF
v_gene: TRBV11-3
j_gene: TRBJ1-2
d_gene: TRBD1
abundance: .

CDR3nt: TGTGCCAGCAGCTTCTCGGGAGGGGCAGATACGCAGTATTTT
CDR3aa: CASSFSGGADTQYF
v_gene: TRBV5-4
j_gene: TRBJ2-3
d_gene: TRBD2
abundance: .

CDR3nt: TGTGCCAGCAGTGGGGCCGGCTCTTCCAATGAGCAGTTCTTC
CDR3aa: CASSGAGSSNEQFF
v_gene: TRBV2
j_gene: TRBJ2-1
d_gene: .
abundance: .

CDR3nt: TGTGCCAGCAGTTTCCAGCGTCCCGGAATTGAGCAGTTCTTC
CDR3aa: CASSFQRPGIEQFF
v_gene: TRBV27
j_gene: TRBJ2-1
d_gene: .
abundance: .

CDR3nt: TGCGCCAGCAGCCATGTCGGGAGGACGAACACCGGGGAGCTGTTTTTT
CDR3aa: CASSHVGRTNTGELFF
v_gene: TRBV4-1
j_gene: TRBJ2-2
d_gene: TRBD2
abundance: .

CDR3nt: TGTGCCAGCAACAACCATACAGGGCATTTTGGAAACACCATATATTTT
CDR3aa: CASNNHTGHFGNTIYF
v_gene: TRBV7-9
j_gene: TRBJ1-3
d_gene: .
abundance: .

CDR3nt: TGTGCCAGCAGCTCGTTTGAGGGCTCTGGAAACACCATATATTTT
CDR3aa: CASSSFEGSGNTIYF
v_gene: TRBV11-3
j_gene: TRBJ1-3
d_gene: .
abundance: .

CDR3nt: TGTGCCAGCAGTTCGGTAGCGGGAGAAGAGACCCAGTACTTC
CDR3aa: CASSSVAGEETQYF
v_gene: TRBV6-5
j_gene: TRBJ2-5
d_gene: TRBD2
abundance: .